The sequence of this TCR beta chain was determined in a study of T cell responses to AZD1222 COVID-19 vaccine (dated by TCRdb to the early 2020s). With respect to the entire study: AZD1222 recipients with second doses at about 4 weeks or about 12 weeks were pooled, because spike-specific TCR depth and breadth did not differ between schedules. TCR sequencing was performed for 230 to 250 trial participants, of whom some 200 were given two doses of AZD1222 and approximately 26 were given two doses of MenACWY control vaccine. Enrollment into the trials was organized by age into subgroups of 18-55, 56-69 and 70-plus years, and those subgroups contained approximately 150, 30 and 60 TCR-sequenced participants, respectively.

This sample's time point label indicates: baseline before first vaccination. The vaccinee samples were drawn from two UK trials, COV001 and COV002, one of which was a single-blind randomized controlled phase 2/3 trial testing AZD1222 (ChAdOx1 nCoV-19) in healthy adults. For TCRbeta chain sequencing, PBMC samples from trial participants were taken at day 0 and at day 28 after the second dose. The CDR3 regions of human TCRbeta chains were analyzed by immunosequencing. In the authors' own workflow: Repertoire TCRs were checked for matches against a reference library of SARS-CoV-2-specific TCRs that had been generated using the MIRA antigen-specificity platform. Breadth was defined as the fraction of unique TCRs that were SARS-CoV-2-associated. Depth was defined as the fraction of total T cells that were SARS-CoV-2-associated. Each spike-specific TCR was assigned to its reactive spike region and to a CD4 or CD8 class using the MIRA data. Log10-transformed breadth and depth values were compared by one-way ANOVA with Sidak's multiple comparisons tests. TCRdb re-hosts the immuneACCESS table, in-frame sequences only. Its copies lack some clones; in the studies checked, an unresolved V gene accounts for under half of them, and the cause for the rest is not known. V, J and clone size are taken as reported in that table, and D and trimming were inferred from the DNA itself. Within this sample are about 110,000 clones, with approximately 91% of them counted one time only. The top ten hold approximately 17% of the sample.

Details on this clone: The specificity of this receptor is unknown. The sample holds no much larger clone one base away, and base qualities are not on file.

The paper as a whole reports these results and caveats: No day 14 peak-response samples were available, so repertoires were characterized only after the peak T cell response. Participants were mostly white British and included more females than males, and it was suggested by the authors that clonal diversity may have been underestimated. Conclusions about previously exposed vaccinees are limited because only six or seven AZD1222 recipients were SARS-CoV-2 seropositive at baseline. Reportedly, almost half of the unique spike-specific TCRs recognized epitopes lying outside the regions that are mutated in the B.1.351 and B.1.1.7 variants. The whole spike protein was spanned by vaccine-associated CD4 TCRs, and dominant responses were seen in regions 160-218 and 743-854. The 56-69-year group was small, and its depth increase did not reach significance, likely because of low power. After two AZD1222 doses, spike-specific TCR breadth and depth were significantly higher than at day 0 and than in MenACWY recipients.

The germline V gene specifies SNHLY as CDR1 and FYNNEI as CDR2. The CDR3 has 15 amino acids, counting the end cysteine and phenylalanine. The read is trimmed to its CDR3 DNA, 45 bases read in frame from base 1. Cut back by 10 bases and 0 bases, the V and J ends lie 18 bases apart. The sample was peripheral blood, taken on day 0 of AZD1222 vaccination. Rearrangement joined TRBV2 to TRBJ1-2, with TRBD1 tentatively as D gene (6 bases match). The sequence was collected from an adult in good health. The nucleotides read TGTGCCACCCAGGGGATAGCGGGGTCTAACTATGGCTACACCTTC. This codes for CATQGIAGSNYGYTF.